A single sample is the source of the 7 T cell receptor beta chains below, sequenced in a study of Graves' ophthalmopathy and Graves' hyperthyroidism. Amplifying from RNA transcripts, the study obtained TCR beta CDR3 regions. HTBI primers served in a first-round RT-PCR, which a second-round multiplex PCR followed. TCRdb passed the multiplex PCR reads through MiXCR, listing each CDR3 protein once. Among hundreds of thousands of distinct CDR3 sequences, approximately 21% were seen once, and the ten largest hold more than 2.5%. The specimen was peripheral blood. The receptors derive from a woman in her late teens or twenties with stable Graves' hyperthyroidism.

This clonotype was found many times. The chain is built from TRBV6-1 and TRBJ1-2, with no clear D. Germline values: CDR1 MNHNS, CDR2 SASEGT. V dropped 5 bases and J dropped 4 bases, with 14 bases sitting between them. This CDR3 contains 14 residues. CDR3 nucleotides: TGTGCCAGCAGTACCCAGGCGGGTAGCTATGGCTACACCTTC. Protein: CASSTQAGSYGYTF.

This clonotype was seen many times. The chain carries TRBV6-5 and TRBJ1-1; perhaps TRBD1 as D (5 bases). Deletions cut 7 bases from V and 1 base from J, with 10 bases between. The CDR3 is 13 residues long. CDR1 is MNHEY and CDR2 is SVGAGI in the germline V gene. DNA of the CDR3: TGTGCCAGCACCTTGGGGGGGAACACTGAAGCTTTCTTT. Amino acids: CASTLGGNTEAFF.

The table lists this clonotype with many counts. The genes are TRBV28 and TRBJ2-2, with D possibly matching TRBD1 (6 bases). Germline V gene sequence: CDR1 MDHEN, CDR2 SYDVKM. V dropped 5 bases and J dropped 9 bases, with 13 bases sitting between them. The CDR3 is 13 amino acids. CDR3 coding DNA: TGTGCCAGCAGTCCGCTAGGGGGATGGGAGCTGTTTTTT. Protein product: CASSPLGGWELFF.

Many counts were recorded for this clonotype. The V and J genes are TRBV28 and TRBJ2-5; the match to TRBD2 covers 7 bases. The CDR3 runs to 16 residues. Germline-derived CDR1 and CDR2 are MDHEN and SYDVKM. Trimming took 6 bases from V and 6 from J; bases not matched to a gene: 16. The CDR3 reads CASSNPEEGAGKTQYF. The CDR3 coding sequence is TGTGCCAGCAGCAACCCCGAGGAAGGAGCGGGGAAGACCCAGTACTTC.

A remark on this clonotype: The germline gene is not matched at one end of the junction; a read error may be the cause. V is TRBV5-1 and J is TRBJ2-5, with TRBD2 matching 13 bases. Germline CDR1 SGHRS, CDR2 YFSETQ. This CDR3 has 15 residues. The CDR3 DNA reads as TGCGCCATCAGCTTGGGACTAGCGGGGCGAGAGACCCAGTACTTC. It translates to CAISLGLAGRETQYF.

The rearrangement links TRBV24-1 to TRBJ2-2, with 9 bases aligning to TRBD1. The germline gives CDR1 KGHDR, CDR2 SFDVKD. V lost 4 bases, J lost 3 bases, and 5 bases stayed unmatched. This CDR3 is 16 amino acids long. The chain's CDR3 is CATSDPRTGDTGELFF. DNA for the CDR3: TGTGCCACCAGTGACCCCCGGACAGGGGACACCGGGGAGCTGTTTTTT.

The chain employs TRBV6-1 and TRBJ2-7; 10 bases map to TRBD1. The CDR3 extends over 16 amino acids. Germline assignment: CDR1 MNHNS and CDR2 SASEGT. V shed 7 bases and J 1 base; nucleotides not matched to a gene: 10. CDR3 nucleotide sequence: TGTGCCAGCACCGTGGGACAGGGGTTAGGGTCCTACGAGCAGTACTTC. This codes for CASTVGQGLGSYEQYF.